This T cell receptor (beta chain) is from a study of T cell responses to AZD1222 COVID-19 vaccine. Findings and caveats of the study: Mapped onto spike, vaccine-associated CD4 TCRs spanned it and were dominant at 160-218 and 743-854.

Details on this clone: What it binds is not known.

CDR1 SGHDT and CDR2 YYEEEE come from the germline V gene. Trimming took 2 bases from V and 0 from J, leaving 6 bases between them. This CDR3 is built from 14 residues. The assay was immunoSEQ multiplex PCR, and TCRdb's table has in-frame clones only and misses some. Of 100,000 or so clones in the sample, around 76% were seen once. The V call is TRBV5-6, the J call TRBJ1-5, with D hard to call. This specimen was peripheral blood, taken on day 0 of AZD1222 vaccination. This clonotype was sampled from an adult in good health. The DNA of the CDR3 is TGTGCCAGCAGCTTAGGGTATAGCAATCAGCCCCAGCATTTT. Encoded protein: CASSLGYSNQPQHF.